The rows below give T cell receptor beta chains drawn from one sample of a study of spatial heterogeneity in lung cancer. TCRdb reanalysed the 5' RACE reads using MiXCR and keeps one entry per CDR3 protein. There are under 150,000 distinct CDR3 sequences in the sample; 10% to 14% occur only once, and approximately 24% lies in the top ten. The source was PBMCs, collected at follow-up. These receptor sequences come from a female donor with early-stage non-small cell lung cancer. The CDR3 runs from the conserved cysteine through the conserved F or W. A D gene is named only where the DNA matches it firmly. The listing skips clone size in some rows; elsewhere it reads once, few, many or a size class.

v_gene: TRBV14; j_gene: TRBJ2-3; abundance: few; d_gene: TRBD2; CDR3nt: TGTGCCAGCAGCCAAGACACTGGACTAGCGGGCACTACAGATACGCAGTATTTT; CDR3aa: CASSQDTGLAGTTDTQYF
v_gene: TRBV6-5; j_gene: TRBJ2-2; abundance: few; d_gene: .; CDR3nt: TGTGCCAGCAGTTACGGTCCGAACACCGGGGAGCTGTTTTTT; CDR3aa: CASSYGPNTGELFF
v_gene: TRBV18; j_gene: TRBJ2-6; abundance: few; d_gene: TRBD1; CDR3nt: TGTGCCAGCTCGCCGGGACAGGGGTCTCCTGGGGCCAACGTCCTGACTTTC; CDR3aa: CASSPGQGSPGANVLTF
v_gene: TRBV3-1; j_gene: TRBJ2-7; abundance: .; d_gene: TRBD2; CDR3nt: TGTGCCAGCAGCCAAGCTAGCGGGAGATCCGAGCAGTACTTC; CDR3aa: CASSQASGRSEQYF
v_gene: TRBV20-1; j_gene: TRBJ2-7; abundance: many; d_gene: TRBD2; CDR3nt: TGCAGTGCTAGCTTAACTAGCGGTACCTACGAGCAGTACTTC; CDR3aa: CSASLTSGTYEQYF
v_gene: TRBV4-3; j_gene: TRBJ1-5; abundance: many; d_gene: .; CDR3nt: TGCGCCAGCAGCCGCCAACCCGGCAATCAGCCCCAGCATTTT; CDR3aa: CASSRQPGNQPQHF
v_gene: TRBV28; j_gene: TRBJ1-2; abundance: few; d_gene: TRBD1; CDR3nt: TGTGCCAGCAGTTCGCGGTTACAGGGGAACTATGGCTACACCTTC; CDR3aa: CASSSRLQGNYGYTF
v_gene: TRBV12-3/TRBV12-4; j_gene: TRBJ1-5; abundance: few; d_gene: .; CDR3nt: TGTGCCAGCTTGGCGAATAGCAATCAGCCCCAGCATTTT; CDR3aa: CASLANSNQPQHF
v_gene: TRBV10-2; j_gene: TRBJ2-4; abundance: .; d_gene: TRBD2; CDR3nt: TGCGCCAGCAGTGAGTCAGGTCTAGCGGGGAAGCTAGCCAAAAACATTCAGTACTTC; CDR3aa: CASSESGLAGKLAKNIQYF
v_gene: TRBV29-1; j_gene: TRBJ2-3; abundance: .; d_gene: .; CDR3nt: TGCAGCACCCGACGGAACACAGATACGCAGTATTTT; CDR3aa: CSTRRNTDTQYF
v_gene: TRBV11-2; j_gene: TRBJ2-1; abundance: few; d_gene: .; CDR3nt: TGTGCCAGCAGCCTCACCCCCCGTACTACTAGAGAGCACAATGAGCAGTTCTTC; CDR3aa: CASSLTPRTTREHNEQFF
v_gene: TRBV29-1; j_gene: TRBJ2-3; abundance: .; d_gene: .; CDR3nt: TGCAGCCTAGCGACAAGCACAGATACGCAGTATTTT; CDR3aa: CSLATSTDTQYF
v_gene: TRBV5-1; j_gene: TRBJ1-3; abundance: few; d_gene: .; CDR3nt: TGCGCCAGCCGCCCCAACGCCGGCCCTGGAAACACCATATATTTT; CDR3aa: CASRPNAGPGNTIYF
v_gene: TRBV28; j_gene: TRBJ2-2; abundance: few; d_gene: TRBD2; CDR3nt: TGTGCCAGCAGTTTGGTGACTAGCGGGAGTCCCGGGGAGCTGTTTTTT; CDR3aa: CASSLVTSGSPGELFF
v_gene: TRBV6-5; j_gene: TRBJ2-7; abundance: .; d_gene: .; CDR3nt: TGTGCCAGCAGTTACGGGGATCAAAGCTCCTACGAGCAGTACTTC; CDR3aa: CASSYGDQSSYEQYF
v_gene: TRBV19; j_gene: TRBJ2-5; abundance: .; d_gene: TRBD2; CDR3nt: TGTGCCAGTAGTAGCGTTAGACCGGGACTAGCGAAGACCCAGTACTTC; CDR3aa: CASSSVRPGLAKTQYF
v_gene: TRBV7-3; j_gene: TRBJ2-3; abundance: .; d_gene: TRBD2; CDR3nt: TGTGCCAGCAGCCCTTCTAGCGGGAGCGCAGATACGCAGTATTTT; CDR3aa: CASSPSSGSADTQYF
v_gene: TRBV5-1; j_gene: TRBJ2-7; abundance: .; d_gene: .; CDR3nt: TGCGCCAGCAGCTTGGGACGGATCTCCTACGAGCAGTACTTC; CDR3aa: CASSLGRISYEQYF
v_gene: TRBV6-1; j_gene: TRBJ2-1; abundance: few; d_gene: .; CDR3nt: TGTGCCAGCAGCCAATCCTACAATGAGCAGTTCTTC; CDR3aa: CASSQSYNEQFF
v_gene: TRBV4-2; j_gene: TRBJ2-1; abundance: few; d_gene: .; CDR3nt: TGTGCCAGCAGCCAAGACCTTGACAATGAGCAGTTCTTC; CDR3aa: CASSQDLDNEQFF
v_gene: TRBV5-5; j_gene: TRBJ2-2; abundance: few; d_gene: TRBD2; CDR3nt: TGTGCCAGCAGCTTATCCGGGACTAGGGCTCCCCGGGAGCTGTTTTTT; CDR3aa: CASSLSGTRAPRELFF
v_gene: TRBV19; j_gene: TRBJ1-5; abundance: .; d_gene: .; CDR3nt: TGTGCCAGTAGTATGAGGGATGGACATCAGCCCCAGCATTTT; CDR3aa: CASSMRDGHQPQHF
v_gene: TRBV9; j_gene: TRBJ2-3; abundance: few; d_gene: .; CDR3nt: TGTGCCAGCAGCGTAGCTCAGGGAGCCGATACGCAGTATTTT; CDR3aa: CASSVAQGADTQYF
v_gene: TRBV7-2; j_gene: TRBJ1-2; abundance: many; d_gene: TRBD1; CDR3nt: TGTGCCAGCAGCTATGGGGGACAGACTAACTATGGCTACACCTTC; CDR3aa: CASSYGGQTNYGYTF
v_gene: TRBV4-3; j_gene: TRBJ2-1; abundance: many; d_gene: .; CDR3nt: TGCGCCAGCAGCCAAAACCGCTGGGGTGAGCAGTTCTTC; CDR3aa: CASSQNRWGEQFF
v_gene: TRBV3-1; j_gene: TRBJ2-3; abundance: few; d_gene: .; CDR3nt: TGTGCCAGCAGCCAGGTTGGAGATACGCAGTATTTT; CDR3aa: CASSQVGDTQYF
v_gene: TRBV27; j_gene: TRBJ1-1; abundance: few; d_gene: .; CDR3nt: TGTGCCAGCAGCCGGACCCAGATGAACACTGAAGCTTTCTTT; CDR3aa: CASSRTQMNTEAFF
v_gene: TRBV7-2; j_gene: TRBJ1-1; abundance: .; d_gene: .; CDR3nt: TGTGCCAGCAGCTCCCTTTTAAACACTGAAGCTTTCTTT; CDR3aa: CASSSLLNTEAFF
v_gene: TRBV5-6; j_gene: TRBJ2-3; abundance: few; d_gene: TRBD2; CDR3nt: TGTGCCAGCAGCATCCCTAGCGGGAGAAGCACAGATACGCAGTATTTT; CDR3aa: CASSIPSGRSTDTQYF
v_gene: TRBV19; j_gene: TRBJ1-2; abundance: .; d_gene: TRBD1; CDR3nt: TGTGCCAGTAGTATCCCCAATCGGGGACAGGGGGCTGGATCCTTAGGCTACACCTTC; CDR3aa: CASSIPNRGQGAGSLGYTF
v_gene: TRBV12-3/TRBV12-4; j_gene: TRBJ2-1; abundance: many; d_gene: .; CDR3nt: TGTGCCAGCAGTTTTGGTTACCCCGTGGCGAATGAGCAGTTCTTC; CDR3aa: CASSFGYPVANEQFF
v_gene: TRBV7-2; j_gene: TRBJ2-5; abundance: few; d_gene: .; CDR3nt: TGTGCCAGCAGCTTAGGGTGGCTCCAGTACTTC; CDR3aa: CASSLGWLQYF
v_gene: TRBV11-2; j_gene: TRBJ2-3; abundance: many; d_gene: TRBD2; CDR3nt: TGTGCCAGCAGCTTAGATCTAACTAGCGGGAGGATCCACACAGATACGCAGTATTTT; CDR3aa: CASSLDLTSGRIHTDTQYF